This is a list of T cell receptor beta chains from one sample in a study of T cells after yellow fever vaccination. TCRdb re-derived calls from the 5' RACE reads in MiXCR, one entry per CDR3 protein. The data hold about 170,000 distinct CDR3 sequences, with about 10% observed a single time. The material was CD8+ T cells sorted from PBMCs, obtained 15 days after the yellow fever booster vaccination. The receptors originated from a man in his late teens or twenties who received the YFV17D yellow fever vaccine. CDR3s include the opening cysteine and the closing phenylalanine or tryptophan. Each record gives: J gene, V gene, clone size, D gene, CDR3 DNA, CDR3 protein. The D gene is left open where the match is weak. A clone size is listed for some rows: how often the clone was seen (once, few, many), or a class if it is expanded.

j_gene: TRBJ2-3; v_gene: TRBV7-8; abundance: few; d_gene: -; CDR3nt: TGTGCCAGCAGCTTCCTTAGCGGAGATACGCAGTATTTT; CDR3aa: CASSFLSGDTQYF
j_gene: TRBJ2-1; v_gene: TRBV9; abundance: -; d_gene: -; CDR3nt: TGTGCCAGCAGCCAGGGGGGGGCCAGCTCCTACAATGAGCAGTTCTTC; CDR3aa: CASSQGGASSYNEQFF
j_gene: TRBJ2-2; v_gene: TRBV15; abundance: -; d_gene: -; CDR3nt: TGTGCCTCCCGGCCAGCGCGCGCGAACACCGGGGAGCTGTTTTTT; CDR3aa: CASRPARANTGELFF
j_gene: TRBJ1-2; v_gene: TRBV7-2; abundance: few; d_gene: TRBD1; CDR3nt: TGTGCCAGCAGCTTAAGGGGACAGTCTAACTATGGCTACACCTTC; CDR3aa: CASSLRGQSNYGYTF
j_gene: TRBJ2-1; v_gene: TRBV20-1; abundance: few; d_gene: -; CDR3nt: TGCAGTGCTAGGATTTCGGAGCAGGGCGACTACAATGAGCAGTTCTTC; CDR3aa: CSARISEQGDYNEQFF
j_gene: TRBJ2-5; v_gene: TRBV7-9; abundance: few; d_gene: TRBD1; CDR3nt: TGTGCCAGCAGCTCGTTCGGACAGGGGGCGCCGGAGACCCAGTACTTC; CDR3aa: CASSSFGQGAPETQYF
j_gene: TRBJ2-2; v_gene: TRBV9; abundance: -; d_gene: -; CDR3nt: TGTGCCAGCAGCGAAAGCACCGGGGAGCTGTTTTTT; CDR3aa: CASSESTGELFF
j_gene: TRBJ2-1; v_gene: TRBV20-1; abundance: few; d_gene: -; CDR3nt: TGCAGTGCCTCCCCCGGAGGTTTCGCACGGCAGTTCTTC; CDR3aa: CSASPGGFARQFF
j_gene: TRBJ2-1; v_gene: TRBV20-1; abundance: -; d_gene: -; CDR3nt: TGCAGTGCTAGAGATCTCTACGGGGGCAGAAGGCATGAGCAGTTCTTC; CDR3aa: CSARDLYGGRRHEQFF
j_gene: TRBJ2-1; v_gene: TRBV12-3/TRBV12-4; abundance: many; d_gene: TRBD2; CDR3nt: TGTGCCAGCTCCCCTAACCTTAGCGGGGGGGCCTACAATGAGCAGTTCTTC; CDR3aa: CASSPNLSGGAYNEQFF
j_gene: TRBJ2-1; v_gene: TRBV5-4; abundance: many; d_gene: TRBD2; CDR3nt: TGTGCCAGCAGCTTAACTAGCGAAAAGATCTTC; CDR3aa: CASSLTSEKIF
j_gene: TRBJ1-3; v_gene: TRBV18; abundance: -; d_gene: -; CDR3nt: TGTGCCAGCTCCCCCGCTTCGGGACTGGGAAACACCATATATTTT; CDR3aa: CASSPASGLGNTIYF
j_gene: TRBJ2-7; v_gene: TRBV7-8; abundance: few; d_gene: TRBD2; CDR3nt: TGTGCCAGCAGCTCCCCTAGCGGGGTAACCTACGAGCAGTACTTC; CDR3aa: CASSSPSGVTYEQYF
j_gene: TRBJ2-7; v_gene: TRBV4-1; abundance: -; d_gene: TRBD2; CDR3nt: TGCGCCAGCAGCCCTCTAGCGGGGGGATACGAGCAGTACTTC; CDR3aa: CASSPLAGGYEQYF
j_gene: TRBJ1-4; v_gene: TRBV4-3; abundance: many; d_gene: -; CDR3nt: TGCGCCAGCAGCTTGTGGGACACTAATGAAAAACTGTTTTTT; CDR3aa: CASSLWDTNEKLFF
j_gene: TRBJ2-3; v_gene: TRBV15; abundance: few; d_gene: -; CDR3nt: TGTGCCACCAGCAGAGATCGGAGCCGCACAGATACGCAGTATTTT; CDR3aa: CATSRDRSRTDTQYF
j_gene: TRBJ2-4; v_gene: TRBV7-9; abundance: -; d_gene: -; CDR3nt: TGTGCCAGCAGCTCACTACAGGGTCTCAACATTCAGTACTTC; CDR3aa: CASSSLQGLNIQYF
j_gene: TRBJ2-5; v_gene: TRBV27; abundance: -; d_gene: -; CDR3nt: TGTGCCAGCAGTTTATGGGGCAGGGCCCAAGAGACCCAGTACTTC; CDR3aa: CASSLWGRAQETQYF
j_gene: TRBJ1-4; v_gene: TRBV7-9; abundance: few; d_gene: -; CDR3nt: TGTGCCAGCAGCTTTTCCAGCCCTGAAAAACTGTTTTTT; CDR3aa: CASSFSSPEKLFF
j_gene: TRBJ2-7; v_gene: TRBV12-3/TRBV12-4; abundance: -; d_gene: TRBD2; CDR3nt: TGTGCCAGCAGTTTAGGCCGGGACTACACCTACGAGCAGTACTTC; CDR3aa: CASSLGRDYTYEQYF
j_gene: TRBJ1-3; v_gene: TRBV7-9; abundance: -; d_gene: -; CDR3nt: TGTGCCAGCAGCCAAACCGACCCGGGTTCAGGAAACACCATATATTTT; CDR3aa: CASSQTDPGSGNTIYF
j_gene: TRBJ2-7; v_gene: TRBV7-8; abundance: many; d_gene: TRBD2; CDR3nt: TGTGCCAGCAGCTTCGGGTCGGGGGGGTTCTTCGAGGAGCAGTACTTC; CDR3aa: CASSFGSGGFFEEQYF
j_gene: TRBJ1-1; v_gene: TRBV12-3/TRBV12-4; abundance: few; d_gene: -; CDR3nt: TGTGCCAGCAGTTTATGGGGGGCGAACACTGAAGCTTTCTTT; CDR3aa: CASSLWGANTEAFF
j_gene: TRBJ2-3; v_gene: TRBV20-1; abundance: -; d_gene: TRBD2; CDR3nt: TGCAGTGCTAACTGGGACAGCGGACTAGCGGGGGGGGATACGCAGTATTTT; CDR3aa: CSANWDSGLAGGDTQYF
j_gene: TRBJ2-1; v_gene: TRBV4-1; abundance: many; d_gene: -; CDR3nt: TGCGCCAGCAGCCATGGCAATGAGCAGTTCTTC; CDR3aa: CASSHGNEQFF
j_gene: TRBJ2-1; v_gene: TRBV4-2; abundance: few; d_gene: TRBD1; CDR3nt: TGTGCCAGCAGCCAAGGAACCACGGGACAGGTGGGGCATGAGCAGTTCTTC; CDR3aa: CASSQGTTGQVGHEQFF
j_gene: TRBJ2-3; v_gene: TRBV12-3/TRBV12-4; abundance: -; d_gene: TRBD1; CDR3nt: TGTGCCAGCAGTTCCAACCGGGACAGGGACACAGATACGCAGTATTTT; CDR3aa: CASSSNRDRDTDTQYF
j_gene: TRBJ2-7; v_gene: TRBV10-2; abundance: few; d_gene: -; CDR3nt: TGCGCCAGCAGTGGGGGACGGTACTACGAGCAGTACTTC; CDR3aa: CASSGGRYYEQYF
j_gene: TRBJ2-2; v_gene: TRBV2; abundance: -; d_gene: -; CDR3nt: TGTGCCAGCAGACCAGGGGATTTTGGCGCCGGGGAGCTGTTTTTT; CDR3aa: CASRPGDFGAGELFF
j_gene: TRBJ2-2; v_gene: TRBV4-1; abundance: many; d_gene: TRBD2; CDR3nt: TGCGCCAGCAGCCATCCCCCGACGGGAGGACTAGCGGATTACGCGAACACCGGGGAGCTGTTTTTT; CDR3aa: CASSHPPTGGLADYANTGELFF
j_gene: TRBJ2-1; v_gene: TRBV12-3/TRBV12-4; abundance: -; d_gene: TRBD1; CDR3nt: TGTGCCAGCAGTTTTTCCGAGACAGGGGTAAACAATGAGCAGTTCTTC; CDR3aa: CASSFSETGVNNEQFF
j_gene: TRBJ2-2; v_gene: TRBV12-3/TRBV12-4; abundance: few; d_gene: TRBD2; CDR3nt: TGTGCCAGCAGTCCCCTAAGCGGGGCTGGGGAGCTGTTTTTT; CDR3aa: CASSPLSGAGELFF
j_gene: TRBJ1-4; v_gene: TRBV7-9; abundance: few; d_gene: -; CDR3nt: TGTGCCAGCAGCCCTCCCGTCGGGACGCGAAAACTGTTTTTT; CDR3aa: CASSPPVGTRKLFF
j_gene: TRBJ1-2; v_gene: TRBV5-8; abundance: -; d_gene: -; CDR3nt: TGTGCCAGCAGCTTAGCAGGCTACACCTTC; CDR3aa: CASSLAGYTF
j_gene: TRBJ2-5; v_gene: TRBV30; abundance: -; d_gene: -; CDR3nt: TGTGCCGCCTTGGGAGTCCAGTACTTC; CDR3aa: CAALGVQYF
j_gene: TRBJ2-1; v_gene: TRBV12-3/TRBV12-4; abundance: -; d_gene: -; CDR3nt: TGTGCCAGCAGTTTTGACACCCAAAGGGATGAGCAGTTCTTC; CDR3aa: CASSFDTQRDEQFF
j_gene: TRBJ2-3; v_gene: TRBV12-3/TRBV12-4; abundance: -; d_gene: -; CDR3nt: TGTGCCAGCAGTTTAGCGCAAAACAGGTTCGATACGCAGTATTTT; CDR3aa: CASSLAQNRFDTQYF
j_gene: TRBJ2-1; v_gene: TRBV4-1; abundance: few; d_gene: -; CDR3nt: TGCGCCAGCAGCCAAGATGCCCCCAATGAGCAGTTCTTC; CDR3aa: CASSQDAPNEQFF
j_gene: TRBJ1-1; v_gene: TRBV12-3/TRBV12-4; abundance: many; d_gene: -; CDR3nt: TGTGCCAGCAGTTTTGGGGGTGTGAACACTGAAGCTTTCTTT; CDR3aa: CASSFGGVNTEAFF
j_gene: TRBJ2-2; v_gene: TRBV12-3/TRBV12-4; abundance: many; d_gene: TRBD2; CDR3nt: TGTGCCAGCAGTTTTAGGTCCGGGGGGAACAAATTGAACACCGGGGAGCTGTTTTTT; CDR3aa: CASSFRSGGNKLNTGELFF
j_gene: TRBJ2-5; v_gene: TRBV29-1; abundance: -; d_gene: -; CDR3nt: TGCAGCGTTGTCTTGGCAGGGGAAGGGGAGACCCAGTACTTC; CDR3aa: CSVVLAGEGETQYF
j_gene: TRBJ1-1; v_gene: TRBV29-1; abundance: -; d_gene: -; CDR3nt: TGCAGCGTCCAGGGAGGGAGCACTGAAGCTTTCTTT; CDR3aa: CSVQGGSTEAFF
j_gene: TRBJ2-5; v_gene: TRBV12-3/TRBV12-4; abundance: -; d_gene: -; CDR3nt: TGTGCCAGCAGTCGTCTCCTTTGGGAGACCCAGTACTTC; CDR3aa: CASSRLLWETQYF
j_gene: TRBJ1-2; v_gene: TRBV19; abundance: few; d_gene: -; CDR3nt: TGTGCCAGTACCCCCATGAACGAGAACTATGGCTACACCTTC; CDR3aa: CASTPMNENYGYTF
j_gene: TRBJ1-1; v_gene: TRBV30; abundance: few; d_gene: -; CDR3nt: TGTGCCTGGAGTCTAGCAACTGAAGCTTTCTTT; CDR3aa: CAWSLATEAFF
j_gene: TRBJ2-1; v_gene: TRBV12-3/TRBV12-4; abundance: -; d_gene: TRBD1; CDR3nt: TGTGCCAGCAGTCTGCCGGACAGGGGAATCAACAATGAGCAGTTCTTC; CDR3aa: CASSLPDRGINNEQFF
j_gene: TRBJ1-1; v_gene: TRBV4-2; abundance: -; d_gene: -; CDR3nt: TGTGCCAGCAGCCAAGGGCTCGTATGGACTGAAGCTTTCTTT; CDR3aa: CASSQGLVWTEAFF
j_gene: TRBJ2-5; v_gene: TRBV24-1; abundance: -; d_gene: -; CDR3nt: TGTGCCACCAGTGATGGGCTTAAAGAGACCCAGTACTTC; CDR3aa: CATSDGLKETQYF
j_gene: TRBJ1-4; v_gene: TRBV4-2; abundance: few; d_gene: -; CDR3nt: TGTGCCAGCAGCCCCCCTAGGAGGGCAACTAATGAAAAACTGTTTTTT; CDR3aa: CASSPPRRATNEKLFF
j_gene: TRBJ2-2; v_gene: TRBV27; abundance: many; d_gene: -; CDR3nt: TGTGCCAGCAGTCCACCCCCCCTAGGGCCCACCGGGGAGCTGTTTTTT; CDR3aa: CASSPPPLGPTGELFF
j_gene: TRBJ1-1; v_gene: TRBV7-9; abundance: -; d_gene: -; CDR3nt: TGTGCCAGCAGCCCCACAGGAGGTCTCACTGAAGCTTTCTTT; CDR3aa: CASSPTGGLTEAFF
j_gene: TRBJ1-2; v_gene: TRBV4-1; abundance: few; d_gene: -; CDR3nt: TGCGCCAGCAGCCAAGACGGAGGGGGCTATGGCTACACCTTC; CDR3aa: CASSQDGGGYGYTF
j_gene: TRBJ1-4; v_gene: TRBV3-1; abundance: few; d_gene: -; CDR3nt: TGTGCCAGCAGCCAGAGGACAGCTAATGAAAAACTGTTTTTT; CDR3aa: CASSQRTANEKLFF
j_gene: TRBJ2-3; v_gene: TRBV7-6; abundance: few; d_gene: -; CDR3nt: TGTGCCAGCAGCCAAGGTTGGACAAAAGGGAGCACAGATACGCAGTATTTT; CDR3aa: CASSQGWTKGSTDTQYF
j_gene: TRBJ2-7; v_gene: TRBV12-3/TRBV12-4; abundance: -; d_gene: -; CDR3nt: TGTGCCAGCAGCTGGGGCAGACTCGAGCAGTACTTC; CDR3aa: CASSWGRLEQYF
j_gene: TRBJ2-7; v_gene: TRBV9; abundance: -; d_gene: -; CDR3nt: TGTGCCAGCAGCGAGACCGGGACGGGGGTTTACTCCGAGCAGTACTTC; CDR3aa: CASSETGTGVYSEQYF
j_gene: TRBJ1-4; v_gene: TRBV27; abundance: few; d_gene: -; CDR3nt: -; CDR3aa: CASSLLHNTGGVEKTVFF
j_gene: TRBJ2-2; v_gene: TRBV29-1; abundance: -; d_gene: TRBD2; CDR3nt: TGCAGCGTTGGGGGGGGGAACACCGGGGAGCTGTTTTTT; CDR3aa: CSVGGGNTGELFF
j_gene: TRBJ1-5; v_gene: TRBV7-2; abundance: -; d_gene: -; CDR3nt: TGTGCCAGCAGTTTCCTTTATCAGCCCCAGCATTTT; CDR3aa: CASSFLYQPQHF